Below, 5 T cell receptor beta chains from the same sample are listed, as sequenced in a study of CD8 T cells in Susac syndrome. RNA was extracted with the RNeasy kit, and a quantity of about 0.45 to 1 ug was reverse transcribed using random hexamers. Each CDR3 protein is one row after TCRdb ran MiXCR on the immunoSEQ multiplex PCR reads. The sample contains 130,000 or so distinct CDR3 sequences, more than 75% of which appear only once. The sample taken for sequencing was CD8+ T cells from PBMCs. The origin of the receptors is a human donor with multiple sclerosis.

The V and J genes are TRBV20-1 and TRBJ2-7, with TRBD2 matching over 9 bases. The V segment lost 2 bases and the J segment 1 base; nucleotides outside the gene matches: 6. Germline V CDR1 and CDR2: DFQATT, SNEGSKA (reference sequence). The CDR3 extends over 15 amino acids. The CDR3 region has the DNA TGCAGTGCTAGAATAGCGGGAGTGGGATCCTACGAGCAGTACTTC. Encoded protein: CSARIAGVGSYEQYF.

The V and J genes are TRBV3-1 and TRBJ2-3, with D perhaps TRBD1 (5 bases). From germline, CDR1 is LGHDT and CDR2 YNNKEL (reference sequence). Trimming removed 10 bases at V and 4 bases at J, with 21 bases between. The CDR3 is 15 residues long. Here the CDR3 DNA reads TGTGCCATACGCCATGGGGCCCCACGGGCAGATACGCAGTATTTT. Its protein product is CAIRHGAPRADTQYF.

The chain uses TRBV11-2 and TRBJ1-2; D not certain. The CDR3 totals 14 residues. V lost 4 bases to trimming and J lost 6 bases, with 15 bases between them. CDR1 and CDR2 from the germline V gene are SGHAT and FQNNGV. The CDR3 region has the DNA TGTGCCAGCAGCTGGGCAGGAGGGCCCAATGGCTACACCTTC. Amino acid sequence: CASSWAGGPNGYTF.

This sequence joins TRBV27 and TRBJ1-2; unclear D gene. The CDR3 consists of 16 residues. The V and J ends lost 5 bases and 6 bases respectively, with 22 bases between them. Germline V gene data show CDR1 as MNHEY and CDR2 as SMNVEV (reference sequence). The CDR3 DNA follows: TGTGCCAGCAGTCCCCTTCGTAGGGCGGAGGGTGATGGCTACACCTTC. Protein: CASSPLRRAEGDGYTF.

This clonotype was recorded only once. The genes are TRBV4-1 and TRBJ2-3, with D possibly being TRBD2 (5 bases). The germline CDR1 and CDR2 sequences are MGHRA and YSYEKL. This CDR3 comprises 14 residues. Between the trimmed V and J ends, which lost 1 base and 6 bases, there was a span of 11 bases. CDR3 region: CASSQGGVDDTQYF. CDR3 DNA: TGCGCCAGCAGCCAAGGGGGAGTGGACGATACGCAGTATTTT.